Following are 32 T cell receptor beta chains from one sample sequenced in a study of T cells after yellow fever vaccination. TCRdb called the 5' RACE reads again in MiXCR, with one record for every CDR3 protein. This sample has more than 25,000 distinct CDR3 sequences, with over 5.5% found just once. The source was PBMCs, either bulk or a sorted T-cell subset (CD4+, CD8+, memory, or dextramer-sorted; not recorded which), collected on the day of the yellow fever booster vaccination. The receptors come from a man aged 30 to 39 who received the YFV17D yellow fever vaccine.

The chain has TRBV7-8 and TRBJ2-2; weak D call: TRBD2 (6 bases). This CDR3 comprises 16 residues. Germline V gene data show CDR1 as SGHVS and CDR2 as FQNEAQ. The V end lost 0 bases, the J end lost 2 bases, and 10 bases lay between the germline ends. The CDR3 DNA is TGTGCCAGCAGCTTAGCGGGCGGGACCAACACCGGGGAGCTGTTTTTT. Translating it yields CASSLAGGTNTGELFF. Filled out from reference TRBV7-8 and TRBJ2-2, the complete variable domain reads GAGVSQSPRYKVAKRGQDVALRCDPISGHVSLFWYQQALGQGPEFLTYFQNEAQLDKSGLPSDRFFAERPEGSVSTLKIQRTQQEDSAVYLCASSLAGGTNTGELFFGEGSRLTVL.

Of note for this clonotype: A much larger clone lies a single base off, so this may be a read error. The chain is built from TRBV12-3 or TRBV12-4 and TRBJ2-5; D not certain. V was cut by 5 bases and J by 5 bases, with 9 bases left in between. The CDR3 is made up of 12 amino acids. CDR3 sequence reads: CASSTSLETQYF. For the CDR3, the DNA is TGTGCCAGCAGTACATCCCTGGAGACCCAGTACTTC.

In this sample, this clonotype turned up many times. The rearrangement joins TRBV6-5 to TRBJ2-3; 8 positions agree with TRBD2. V was clipped by 2 bases and J by 6 bases; unmatched bases: 10. The CDR3 is 16 residues long. Germline lookup yields CDR1 MNHEY and CDR2 SVGAGI. The CDR3 region is CASSYARSGRADTQYF. Written as DNA, the CDR3 is TGTGCCAGCAGTTACGCTCGGAGCGGGAGAGCCGATACGCAGTATTTT.

J is TRBJ1-6 and V is TRBV27; tentatively, D is TRBD1 (5 bases). This CDR3 has 16 residues. CDR1 is MNHEY, CDR2 SMNVEV, per germline (reference sequence). V lost 4 bases, J lost 8 bases, and 18 bases lay in between. The CDR3 sequence: CASSYYYVGLYSPLHF. In nucleotides, the CDR3 is TGTGCCAGCAGTTATTATTATGTGGGACTTTATTCACCCCTCCACTTT.

This clonotype occurred many times. V usage is TRBV7-9 and J usage is TRBJ2-1; 10 bases are a match to TRBD2. The CDR3 is made up of 16 amino acids. The V segment lost 2 bases and the J segment 5 bases; nucleotides outside the gene matches: 6. Germline V gene data show CDR1 as SEHNR and CDR2 as FQNEAQ (reference sequence). CDR3 coding DNA: TGTGCCAGCAGCTTATCCCTAGCGGGGGCCGACAATGAGCAGTTCTTC. This sequence encodes CASSLSLAGADNEQFF.

This clonotype was counted many times. The chain uses TRBV2 and TRBJ1-3; D ambiguous. This CDR3 region has 14 residues. Looked up from germline, CDR1 is SNHLY and CDR2 is FYNNEI. V lost 2 bases and J 4 bases, leaving 9 bases between the germline ends. DNA for the CDR3: TGTGCCAGCAGTGAACACCAAACGGGAAACACCATATATTTT. The encoded protein is CASSEHQTGNTIYF.

This clonotype was observed a handful of times. This chain joins TRBV20-1 and TRBJ1-5; D gene ambiguous. V lost 4 bases, J lost 4 bases, and 8 bases lay in between. CDR3 length: 12 amino acids. CDR1 DFQATT and CDR2 SNEGSKA come from the germline V gene (reference sequence). The CDR3 nucleotides read TGCAGTGCTATCGGGCTGAATCAGCCCCAGCATTTT. As protein: CSAIGLNQPQHF.

This clonotype has a count of ten or more. The chain employs TRBV4-1 and TRBJ1-5; 7 bases line up with TRBD1. CDR1 is MGHRA, CDR2 YSYEKL, per germline. V dropped 3 bases and J dropped 6; count of bases not matched to a gene: 8. The CDR3 extends over 15 amino acids. The CDR3 DNA sequence: TGCGCCAGCAGCCAGGTAGAGGGGGCAGGTCAGCCCCAGCATTTT. It codes for CASSQVEGAGQPQHF.

This clonotype was seen repeatedly, ten times or more. CDR3 bases: TGTGCCAGCAGCTTAAGGGGATGGGTCCGGTCCTACGAGCAGTACTTC. It encodes CASSLRGWVRSYEQYF. The gene calls are TRBV7-2 and TRBJ2-7; D possibly corresponds to TRBD1 (5 bases). The CDR3 has 16 amino acids. Per the germline V gene, CDR1 is SGHTA and CDR2 is FQGNSA. With 2 bases removed from V and 1 base from J, the gap between germline ends came to 15 bases.

This chain uses TRBV13 with TRBJ2-1; D possibly corresponds to TRBD1 (6 bases). Germline V gene data show CDR1 as PRHDT and CDR2 as FYEKMQ (reference sequence). This CDR3 spans 18 amino acids. With 3 bases removed from V and 8 bases from J, the gap between germline ends came to 26 bases. DNA for the CDR3: TGTGCCAGCAGCTTTACCACAGGGTTGGGTTCGGGTGCAGATGAGCAGTTCTTC. It translates to CASSFTTGLGSGADEQFF. Drawing the rest from reference TRBV13 and TRBJ2-1, the complete variable domain is AAGVIQSPRHLIKEKRETATLKCYPIPRHDTVYWYQQGPGQDPQFLISFYEKMQSDKGSIPDRFSAQQFSDYHSELNMSSLELGDSALYFCASSFTTGLGSGADEQFFGPGTRLTVL.

The sample holds a few counts of this clonotype. This chain joins TRBV30 and TRBJ1-1, with D unclear. The germline V gene encodes CDR1 GTSNPN and CDR2 SVGIG (reference sequence). V dropped 4 bases and J dropped 3 bases, with 12 bases sitting between them. This CDR3 contains 13 residues. The CDR3 nucleotides are TGTGCCTGGAAGTGGAACGCGGACACTGAAGCTTTCTTT. This sequence encodes CAWKWNADTEAFF.

The chain recombines TRBV7-2 with TRBJ1-2; 7 bases align to TRBD1. This CDR3 has 14 amino acids. Germline V gene sequence: CDR1 SGHTA, CDR2 FQGNSA. V lost 4 bases and J lost 6; bases outside the gene matches: 8. The CDR3 nucleotides are TGTGCCAGCAGCTCCGGACAGGTGACTGATGGCTACACCTTC. Amino acid sequence: CASSSGQVTDGYTF. The entire variable domain, with the rest obtained from reference TRBV7-2 and TRBJ1-2, is as follows: GAGVSQSPSNKVTEKGKDVELRCDPISGHTALYWYRQSLGQGLEFLIYFQGNSAPDKSGLPSDRFSAERTGGSVSTLTIQRTQQEDSAVYLCASSSGQVTDGYTFGSGTRLTVV.

This chain links TRBV7-2 with TRBJ2-3; 9 bases align to TRBD2. The CDR3 totals 16 residues. Trimming took 5 bases from V and 5 from J; bases not matched to a gene: 11. Germline CDR1 is SGHTA and CDR2 is FQGNSA. The CDR3 coding sequence is TGTGCCAGCAGCCCCGGGGGCGGGGGGGTGATAGATACGCAGTATTTT. Amino acid sequence: CASSPGGGGVIDTQYF.

In its sample, this clonotype was seen many times. The genes are TRBV6-1 and TRBJ2-4, with a tentative D call TRBD1 (6 bases). V was trimmed by 1 base and J by 6 bases, leaving 10 bases between them. CDR1 is MNHNS and CDR2 is SASEGT in the germline V gene. The length of the CDR3 is 14 residues. CDR3 region: CASSEGPGANIQYF. In DNA form, the CDR3 reads TGTGCCAGCAGTGAAGGACCAGGGGCAAACATTCAGTACTTC.

As for this clonotype: Compared with germline, one end of the junction differs, possibly owing to a read error. J is TRBJ2-1 and V is TRBV28; 11 bases align to TRBD2. Germline V lookup: CDR1 MDHEN, CDR2 SYDVKM. CDR3 length: 15 amino acids. Here the CDR3 DNA reads TGTGCCAGCAATTTAGCGGGAGGGATTTTGAATGAGCAGTTCTTC. It specifies CASNLAGGILNEQFF.

This clonotype was recorded a few times. CDR3 region: CAWSTPLREQYF. The CDR3 region has the DNA TGTGCCTGGAGTACCCCCCTCCGCGAGCAGTACTTC. This rearrangement joins TRBV30 to TRBJ2-7; D is unresolved. Trimming pared 2 bases from V and 6 bases from J, leaving 11 bases between. Germline CDR1 reads GTSNPN; CDR2 reads SVGIG (reference sequence). The CDR3 length is 12 residues. Complete variable domain (other parts from reference TRBV30 and TRBJ2-7): SQTIHQWPATLVQPVGSPLSLECTVEGTSNPNLYWYRQAAGRGLQLLFYSVGIGQISSEVPQNLSASRPQDRQFILSSKKLLLSDSGFYLCAWSTPLREQYFGPGTRLTVT.

This clonotype showed up many times. This chain uses TRBV6-5 with TRBJ1-1, with D possibly TRBD1 on 5 matching bases. Germline values: CDR1 MNHEY, CDR2 SVGAGI. This CDR3 has 16 residues. V was shortened by 0 bases and J by 5 bases, with 16 bases between the two germline ends. The CDR3 DNA follows: TGTGCCAGCAGTTACTCGACTGCCGCGGGGGAGACTGAAGCTTTCTTT. Its protein is CASSYSTAAGETEAFF.

In its sample, this clonotype was seen many times. The chain combines TRBV7-9 with TRBJ2-3; TRBD2 matches at 9 bases. The junction had 8 bases not matched to a gene; V was cut back by 3 bases and J by 4 bases. The germline CDR1 and CDR2 sequences are SEHNR and FQNEAQ (reference sequence). There are 16 residues in the CDR3. CDR3 nucleotide sequence: TGTGCCAGCAGCTTCGTCGGGACTAGCATCCCAGATACGCAGTATTTT. Residues: CASSFVGTSIPDTQYF.

This clonotype was detected only a few times. The gene calls are TRBV29-1 and TRBJ2-3, with D maybe TRBD2 (5 bases). The germline V gene encodes CDR1 SQVTM and CDR2 ANQGSEA. Trimming left V 3 bases short and J 5 bases short, with 12 bases between. The CDR3 length is 13 residues. DNA of the CDR3: TGCAGCGTTGACGGGGTGGTGGGAGATACGCAGTATTTT. Its protein product is CSVDGVVGDTQYF.

This clonotype showed up just a few times. The chain joins TRBV12-3 or TRBV12-4 to TRBJ2-7; no reliable D call. The germline V and J ends were trimmed by 8 bases and 6 bases, with 14 bases remaining between them. This CDR3 comprises 12 residues. The DNA of the CDR3 is TGTGCCAGCGCCATCCCGGAGCTCGAGCAGTACTTC. This encodes CASAIPELEQYF.

On this clonotype: At one end the junction does not follow the germline gene, possibly because of a read error. The chain has TRBV12-3 or TRBV12-4 and TRBJ1-3, with D possibly being TRBD1 (6 bases). CDR3 length: 14 residues. The CDR3: CACRGLTAGNTIYF. For the CDR3, the DNA is TGTGCCTGCAGGGGCCTGACTGCTGGAAACACCATATATTTT.

This clonotype was counted at least ten times. This chain joins TRBV12-3 or TRBV12-4 and TRBJ2-3; the D is unclear. The CDR3 extends over 16 amino acids. V was clipped by 3 bases and J by 2 bases, with 15 bases between them. The CDR3 DNA reads as TGTGCCAGCAGTTTCGGGCCAGGAGATTCCACAGATACGCAGTATTTT. It is translated as CASSFGPGDSTDTQYF.

This chain connects TRBV3-1 to TRBJ1-1; TRBD1 matches 11 bases. After removal of 0 bases from V and 10 bases from J, the junction contained 10 bases not matched to a gene. The CDR3 covers 16 residues. Germline loops: CDR1 LGHDT, CDR2 YNNKEL (reference sequence). CDR3 amino acids: CASSQDGRGQGGAAFF. Written as DNA, the CDR3 is TGTGCCAGCAGCCAAGATGGTAGGGGACAGGGGGGTGCAGCTTTCTTT.

This clonotype was observed many times. V and J are TRBV5-6 and TRBJ2-2; tentative D call: TRBD2 (6 bases). Germline V gene data show CDR1 as SGHDT and CDR2 as YYEEEE. V was cut by 4 bases and J by 5 bases, with 21 bases left in between. The CDR3 consists of 17 residues. The CDR3 spells CASSPLFGGSGTGELFF. In nucleotides, the CDR3 is TGTGCCAGCAGCCCCCTCTTCGGAGGGAGTGGAACCGGGGAGCTGTTTTTT.

The sample holds many counts of this clonotype. The chain carries TRBV6-2 or TRBV6-3 and TRBJ1-2; D gene uncertain. Trimming pared 2 bases from V and 3 bases from J, leaving 16 bases between. This CDR3 comprises 16 residues. Germline CDR1 and CDR2: MNHEY and SVGEGT. The CDR3 here is CASSYSGHTGDYGYTF. CDR3 bases: TGTGCCAGCAGTTACAGCGGTCACACGGGTGACTATGGCTACACCTTC.

This clonotype was counted ten times or more. The chain links TRBV29-1 to TRBJ2-7; D is ambiguous. CDR1 is SQVTM, CDR2 ANQGSEA, per germline. This CDR3 is 11 amino acids long. Trimming took off 3 bases at V and 0 bases at J, with 3 bases between the two ends. CDR3 nucleotide sequence: TGCAGCGTTGACAACTCCTACGAGCAGTACTTC. Encoded protein: CSVDNSYEQYF.

This clonotype was seen a few times. J is TRBJ2-1 and V is TRBV5-8; D is uncertain. CDR1 is SGHTS and CDR2 is YDEGEE in the germline V gene. The CDR3 consists of 12 residues. V shed 10 bases and J shed 8 bases, with 16 bases lying between them. The chain's CDR3 is CAFFTLSYEQFF. As DNA, the CDR3 is TGTGCCTTTTTTACTCTAAGTTATGAGCAGTTCTTC.

This clonotype was counted many times. The CDR3, as DNA: TGTGCCAGCAGCGCAGGGGATCTGGGACTAGCGGACCCCAACCCTGGATACAATGAGCAGTTCTTC. Its translation: CASSAGDLGLADPNPGYNEQFF. The rearrangement links TRBV9 to TRBJ2-1; 11 nucleotides match TRBD2. The CDR3 loop spans 22 amino acids. Germline CDR1 SGDLS, CDR2 YYNGEE. The V gene end was trimmed by 3 bases and the J gene end by 4 bases; junction bases not matched to a gene: 24.

This clonotype has a count of ten or more. The chain uses TRBV5-6 and TRBJ2-5, with D maybe TRBD2 (6 bases). Germline lookup yields CDR1 SGHDT and CDR2 YYEEEE. The V gene lost 1 base and the J gene lost 3 bases, with 7 bases spanning the gap. The CDR3 runs 13 residues. DNA for the CDR3: TGTGCCAGCAGCTTGTGGGGGGAAGAGACCCAGTACTTC. It translates to CASSLWGEETQYF.

This clonotype was found a few times. This chain uses TRBV2 with TRBJ1-1; no firm D call. Trimming left V 4 bases short and J 5 bases short, with 17 bases between. In germline, CDR1 is SNHLY, CDR2 FYNNEI. CDR3 length: 15 amino acids. The CDR3 DNA follows: TGTGCCAGCAGTGCGTCCCTAACAAGGGAGACTGAAGCTTTCTTT. Translation gives CASSASLTRETEAFF.

This clonotype was recorded a few times. The chain links TRBV10-2 to TRBJ2-7, with TRBD2 identical over 15 bases. V trimming: 6 bases; J trimming: 12 bases; junction bases outside the gene matches: 6. The CDR3 covers 13 residues. Per germline, CDR1 WSHSY and CDR2 SAAADI. The CDR3 nucleotides read TGCGCCAGCAGGACCGGGACTAGCGGGGGGCCGTACTTC. As protein: CASRTGTSGGPYF.

The V gene is TRBV10-3, the J gene TRBJ2-4; a weak D match, TRBD1 (5 bases). This CDR3 region has 14 residues. Deletions cut 0 bases from V and 13 bases from J, with 16 bases between. Germline lookup yields CDR1 ENHRY and CDR2 SYGVKD. The CDR3 spells CAISESTGVGSQYF. In DNA form, the CDR3 reads TGTGCCATCAGTGAGTCTACAGGAGTGGGTTCACAGTACTTC.